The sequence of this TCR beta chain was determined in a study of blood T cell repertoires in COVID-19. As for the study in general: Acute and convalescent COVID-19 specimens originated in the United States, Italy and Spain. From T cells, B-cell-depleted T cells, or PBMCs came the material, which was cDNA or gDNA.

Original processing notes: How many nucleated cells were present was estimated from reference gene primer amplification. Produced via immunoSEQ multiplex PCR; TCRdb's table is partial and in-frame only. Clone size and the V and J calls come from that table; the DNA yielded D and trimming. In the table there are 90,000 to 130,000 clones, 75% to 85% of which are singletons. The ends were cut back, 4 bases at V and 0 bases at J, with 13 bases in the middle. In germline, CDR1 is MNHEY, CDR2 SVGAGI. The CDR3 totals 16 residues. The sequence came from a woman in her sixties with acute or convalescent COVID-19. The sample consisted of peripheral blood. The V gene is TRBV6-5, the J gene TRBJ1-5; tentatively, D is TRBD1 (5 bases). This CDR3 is CASSSRQSNSNQPQHF. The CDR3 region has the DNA TGTGCCAGCAGTTCCCGACAGTCAAATAGCAATCAGCCCCAGCATTTT.